This T cell receptor (beta chain) emerged from a study of vaccination effects on CD4 cells after COVID-19. Overall study findings and caveats: There were few convalescent patients in the study and no early post-infection timepoints. At late timepoints after vaccination, vaccine- and infection-induced clones shrank markedly.

The CDR3 consists of 14 residues. Looked up from germline, CDR1 is SGHVS and CDR2 is FQNEAQ. V gave up 4 bases and J gave up 6 bases, with 16 bases separating them. This clone showed up just a few times. The antigen remains unidentified. The protocol was immunoSEQ multiplex PCR, while the TCRdb copy is restricted to in-frame clones and leaves out a portion. This sample yields about 25,000 clones, of which 76% are seen a single time; 10% to 13% belongs to the top ten. In the ViraFEST assay, antigen-specific CD4+ clonotypes were identified by expansion after peptide-pool stimulation. Isolation of CD4+ T cells took place after nine to ten days of culture. All vaccine recipients tested negative for nucleocapsid antibodies and had never contracted SARS-CoV-2 infection.

The chain couples TRBV7-8 to TRBJ2-7, with D perhaps TRBD1 (6 bases). This TCR derives from a human donor who received a COVID-19 vaccine. The sample consisted of CD4+ T cells from PBMCs cultured with HCoV-NL63 spike peptides, taken before COVID-19 vaccination. This CDR3 reads CASSSRQESGEQYF. The CDR3 coding sequence is TGTGCCAGCAGCTCCAGACAGGAGTCCGGCGAGCAGTACTTC.